Shown below are 14 T cell receptor beta chains from a single sample sequenced in a study of control samples from healthy donors and cancer patients (dated by TCRdb to about 2020). The library was prepared using the immunoSEQ multiplex PCR assay. TCRdb stores this immuneACCESS table with in-frame sequences only. Part of the clones is absent; in the studies checked, under half of the shortfall reflects unresolved V genes, and no reason is known for the rest. Present in this sample are fewer than 95,000 clones, 86% of which were seen just once. Of the sample, 1.3% falls within the top ten clones. Sample: blood. Receptors originate from a woman aged 50 to 65 in good health.

V gene TRBV7-8 combines with J gene TRBJ1-4; a possible D gene is TRBD1 (6 bases). Germline values: CDR1 SGHVS, CDR2 FQNEAQ. The CDR3 has 14 amino acids. Trimming stripped 3 bases from V and 8 bases from J, with 13 bases between. The CDR3 reads CASSFLQGSEKLFF. In nucleotides, the CDR3 is TGTGCCAGCAGCTTCTTACAGGGCAGCGAAAAACTGTTTTTT. The complete variable domain, with remaining parts taken from reference TRBV7-8 and TRBJ1-4, reads GAGVSQSPRYKVAKRGQDVALRCDPISGHVSLFWYQQALGQGPEFLTYFQNEAQLDKSGLPSDRFFAERPEGSVSTLKIQRTQQEDSAVYLCASSFLQGSEKLFFGSGTQLSVL.

V gene TRBV6-6 combines with J gene TRBJ2-7; 9 bases are shared with TRBD1. Trimming took 4 bases from V and 3 from J; bases not matched to a gene: 4. Germline CDR1 MNHNY, CDR2 SVGAGI (reference sequence). CDR3 length: 14 amino acids. The CDR3 sequence is CASSSPDRGYEQYF. CDR3 bases: TGTGCCAGCAGTTCCCCGGACAGGGGCTACGAGCAGTACTTC.

The chain carries TRBV28 and TRBJ1-4, with TRBD1 identical over 7 bases. Germline V lookup: CDR1 MDHEN, CDR2 SYDVKM. The CDR3 is 16 amino acids. Trimming took 5 bases from V and 7 from J; bases not matched to a gene: 13. The DNA for the CDR3 is TGTGCCAGCAGTCCCCCCGGGGAGGGGGCAAGTGAAAAACTGTTTTTT. This encodes CASSPPGEGASEKLFF.

This clone was detected only once. As DNA, the CDR3 is TGTGCCATCAGCAGGGAAGGCAATCAGCCCCAGCATTTT. It encodes CAISREGNQPQHF. The V gene is TRBV10-3, the J gene TRBJ1-5; tentatively, D is TRBD1 (5 bases). V was pared by 6 bases and J by 2 bases, with 8 bases between. CDR1 is ENHRY and CDR2 is SYGVKD in the germline V gene. The CDR3 sequence is 13 residues long.

V is TRBV2 and J is TRBJ2-2; 11 nucleotides align to TRBD1. The CDR3 is made up of 16 amino acids. The V and J ends lost 5 bases and 5 bases, in that order; junction bases with no gene match: 7. Germline CDR1 is SNHLY and CDR2 is FYNNEI. The CDR3 spells CASSNGQGASTGELFF. The CDR3 DNA is TGTGCCAGCAGTAACGGACAGGGGGCCTCGACCGGGGAGCTGTTTTTT.

The rearrangement links TRBV5-6 to TRBJ1-5; D unclear. The V and J ends lost 2 bases and 4 bases respectively, with 10 bases between them. The germline CDR1 and CDR2 sequences are SGHDT and YYEEEE. This CDR3 is built from 14 residues. The CDR3 region has the DNA TGTGCCAGCAGCTTTCGCCGAACAAATCAGCCCCAGCATTTT. Encoded protein: CASSFRRTNQPQHF.

J is TRBJ1-4 and V is TRBV7-2, with D tentatively TRBD1 (5 bases). The germline V and J ends were trimmed by 4 bases and 7 bases, with 16 bases remaining between them. CDR1 is SGHTA, CDR2 FQGNSA, per germline. The CDR3 is 15 amino acids. The CDR3 nucleotides are TGTGCCAGCAGCTCAGTAGGAGGGACCGGTGAAAAACTGTTTTTT. Its translation is CASSSVGGTGEKLFF.

About this clone: One junction end does not reproduce the germline sequence, and a read error may be involved. The chain employs TRBV7-7 and TRBJ1-3; 7 positions agree with TRBD1. Germline values: CDR1 SSHAT, CDR2 FNYEAQ (reference sequence). This CDR3 is built from 16 residues. CDR3 sequence: CASSFKGASSGNTIYF. The CDR3 DNA sequence: TGTGCTAGCAGCTTCAAGGGGGCAAGCTCTGGAAACACCATATATTTT.

This chain connects TRBV19 to TRBJ1-2; D is undetermined. The CDR3 sequence is 11 residues long. V was clipped by 3 bases and J by 3 bases, with 2 bases between them. CDR1 is LNHDA, CDR2 SQIVND, per germline (reference sequence). CDR3 sequence: CASSIYYGYTF. In nucleotides, the CDR3 is TGTGCCAGTAGTATCTACTATGGCTACACCTTC.

The rearrangement uses TRBV15 and TRBJ1-6; unclear D gene. V gave up 5 bases and J gave up 5 bases, with 16 bases separating them. The V gene's germline CDR1 is LNHNV and CDR2 YYDKDF (reference sequence). CDR3 length: 16 amino acids. CDR3 sequence reads: CATSSLDLWNNSPLHF. For the CDR3, the DNA is TGTGCCACCAGCTCCTTGGACCTGTGGAATAATTCACCCCTCCACTTT.

This clone has just one count. This chain uses TRBV27 with TRBJ2-7; D is perhaps TRBD1 or TRBD2 (5 bases each). Germline CDR1 and CDR2: MNHEY and SMNVEV (reference sequence). Between the trimmed V and J ends, which lost 4 bases and 5 bases, there was a span of 15 bases. The length of the CDR3 is 14 residues. The CDR3 coding sequence is TGTGCCAGCAGTTCCCTGGGGACGGAGAACGAGCAGTACTTC. Its translation: CASSSLGTENEQYF.

This chain uses TRBV18 with TRBJ1-4; no clear D gene. CDR1 and CDR2 from the germline V gene are KGHSH and LQKENI. The CDR3 consists of 17 residues. V lost 0 bases, J lost 5 bases, and 16 bases lay in between. The CDR3 loop is CASSPPRRSGRNEKLFF. The CDR3 bases are TGTGCCAGCTCACCACCCCGTCGTTCCGGGAGGAATGAAAAACTGTTTTTT.

The V call is TRBV18, the J call TRBJ1-1; 8 bases line up with TRBD1. Per the germline V gene, CDR1 is KGHSH and CDR2 is LQKENI. J gave up 5 bases and V 3 bases, and 5 bases lay outside the gene matches. The CDR3 loop spans 14 amino acids. In DNA form, the CDR3 reads TGTGCCAGCTCACCGGGACAGGCCCGGACTGAAGCTTTCTTT. This encodes CASSPGQARTEAFF.

The gene calls are TRBV9 and TRBJ2-1; maybe TRBD1 (5 bases). V lost 0 bases, J lost 3 bases, and 10 bases lay in between. Germline V gives CDR1 SGDLS, CDR2 YYNGEE. CDR3 size: 15 residues. The CDR3 here is CASSVAPDSYNEQFF. The CDR3 DNA reads as TGTGCCAGCAGCGTAGCGCCCGACAGCTACAATGAGCAGTTCTTC.